A single sample gave rise to the 22 T cell receptor beta chains below, sequenced in a study of CD8 T cells in ankylosing spondylitis. Study-wide results and limits: Among TCR beta sequences, a motif of several highly homologous variants appeared characteristic of ankylosing spondylitis blood.

No antigen has been assigned to these receptors. TCRdb processed the 5' RACE reads anew with MiXCR; each CDR3 protein has one entry. The table lists fewer than 400,000 distinct CDR3 sequences, 20% to 25% of them singletons, with 16% in the top ten. Sequenced: blood, either unsorted or a sorted T cell fraction (not recorded which). Receptors were obtained from a male donor with ankylosing spondylitis.

This clonotype was observed a handful of times. J is TRBJ2-1 and V is TRBV12-3 or TRBV12-4; 7 bases agree with TRBD2. The CDR3 runs 14 residues. The junction had 6 bases not matched to a gene; V was cut back by 3 bases and J by 7 bases. CDR3 loop: CASSFGLAENEQFF. In nucleotides, the CDR3 is TGTGCCAGCAGTTTCGGGCTAGCGGAAAATGAGCAGTTCTTC.

The chain employs TRBV7-3 and TRBJ2-5; no firm D call. CDR3 length equals 14 residues. Trimming took 2 bases from V and 2 from J, leaving 9 bases between them. Germline CDR1 is SGHTA and CDR2 is FQGTGA. This CDR3 is CASSLDNSQETQYF. CDR3 DNA sequence: TGTGCCAGCAGCTTAGATAACAGTCAAGAGACCCAGTACTTC.

The chain couples TRBV18 to TRBJ2-3; D could derive from TRBD1 or TRBD2 (6 bases each). CDR3 length equals 15 residues. Germline V CDR1 and CDR2: KGHSH, LQKENI. The V end was cut by 0 bases, the J end by 5 bases, with 12 bases between. The DNA of the CDR3 is TGTGCCAGCTCACCACCGGGGGGCGGAAGAGATACGCAGTATTTT. As protein: CASSPPGGGRDTQYF.

This clonotype came up a few times. The chain combines TRBV5-1 with TRBJ2-5; 14 bases are shared with TRBD2. Germline V lookup: CDR1 SGHRS, CDR2 YFSETQ. With 0 bases clipped from V and 5 bases from J, the junction kept 6 bases outside the gene matches. This CDR3 is 17 amino acids long. The DNA for the CDR3 is TGCGCCAGCAGCTTGGAACCGGGACTAGCGGGAGTTGAGACCCAGTACTTC. This sequence encodes CASSLEPGLAGVETQYF.

This clonotype has a handful of counts. This chain joins TRBV5-1 and TRBJ2-2, with D unresolved. The CDR3 consists of 15 residues. CDR1 is SGHRS and CDR2 is YFSETQ in the germline V gene. V dropped 2 bases and J dropped 0 bases, with 8 bases sitting between them. The DNA for the CDR3 is TGCGCCAGCAGCTTCTCAGCTGCGAACACCGGGGAGCTGTTTTTT. Translated: CASSFSAANTGELFF.

In its sample, this clonotype was seen a few times. As DNA, the CDR3 is TGCGCCAGCAGCTTGGACAGGGTAAACGAGCAGTACTTC. It codes for CASSLDRVNEQYF. This chain links TRBV5-1 with TRBJ2-7; weak D call: TRBD1 (6 bases). Deletions cut 0 bases from V and 5 bases from J, with 9 bases between. This CDR3 has 13 residues. The germline CDR1 and CDR2 sequences are SGHRS and YFSETQ.

The V gene is TRBV20-1, the J gene TRBJ1-5; perhaps TRBD1 as D (6 bases). CDR1 and CDR2 (germline): DFQATT, SNEGSKA (reference sequence). V gave up 6 bases and J gave up 0 bases, with 18 bases separating them. The CDR3 covers 16 residues. The CDR3 DNA reads TGCAGTGCCAGGAGGAGGGACACTCTTAGCAATCAGCCCCAGCATTTT. It encodes CSARRRDTLSNQPQHF.

The V and J genes are TRBV5-1 and TRBJ2-2; D unresolved. V lost 0 bases to trimming and J lost 6 bases, with 12 bases between them. Germline CDR1 reads SGHRS; CDR2 reads YFSETQ. This CDR3 is 15 amino acids long. The CDR3 sequence is CASSLDGRIAGELFF. The CDR3 nucleotides read TGCGCCAGCAGCTTGGATGGGCGGATAGCCGGGGAGCTGTTTTTT.

The V call is TRBV3-1, the J call TRBJ2-7; 10 positions agree with TRBD1. J was trimmed by 5 bases and V by 2 bases; bases with no gene match: 3. Germline CDR1 reads LGHDT; CDR2 reads YNNKEL (reference sequence). The CDR3 is 14 residues long. CDR3 DNA sequence: TGTGCCAGCAGCCAACGGGACAGGGGCCACGAGCAGTACTTC. Translation: CASSQRDRGHEQYF.

This clonotype was seen more than once but under ten times. This chain links TRBV7-2 with TRBJ1-4; D gene uncertain. This CDR3 contains 14 residues. CDR1 SGHTA and CDR2 FQGNSA come from the germline V gene. With 5 bases removed from V and 0 bases from J, the gap between germline ends came to 7 bases. The CDR3 loop is CASSPDATNEKLFF. The DNA of the CDR3 is TGTGCCAGCAGCCCGGATGCAACTAATGAAAAACTGTTTTTT.

The rearrangement links TRBV9 to TRBJ1-6; the D gene is possibly TRBD1 (6 bases). CDR3 size: 15 residues. V was clipped by 0 bases and J by 9 bases, with 13 bases between them. Germline values: CDR1 SGDLS, CDR2 YYNGEE. CDR3 protein: CASSVGGTPFSPLHF. CDR3 nucleotide sequence: TGTGCCAGCAGCGTAGGCGGGACACCCTTTTCACCCCTCCACTTT. Using reference TRBV9 and TRBJ1-6 for the parts outside the CDR3, the full variable domain is DSGVTQTPKHLITATGQRVTLRCSPRSGDLSVYWYQQSLDQGLQFLIQYYNGEERAKGNILERFSAQQFPDLHSELNLSSLELGDSALYFCASSVGGTPFSPLHFGNGTRLTVT.

The chain is built from TRBV29-1 and TRBJ2-7, with TRBD1 matching 7 bases. V dropped 6 bases and J dropped 2; count of bases not matched to a gene: 13. The length of the CDR3 is 15 residues. Germline V gene data show CDR1 as SQVTM and CDR2 as ANQGSEA. CDR3: CSVSLFGDSPYEQYF. The CDR3 coding sequence is TGCAGCGTGTCGCTGTTTGGGGACAGCCCCTACGAGCAGTACTTC.

V is TRBV29-1 and J is TRBJ2-7; tentatively, D is TRBD1 (5 bases). This CDR3 is 13 amino acids long. The V end lost 2 bases, the J end lost 2 bases, and 10 bases lay between the germline ends. Germline V gene sequence: CDR1 SQVTM, CDR2 ANQGSEA. The DNA for the CDR3 is TGCAGCGTTGAAAGGTCAGGGACCTACGAGCAGTACTTC. Translating it yields CSVERSGTYEQYF.

This clonotype was seen just once. The chain links TRBV30 to TRBJ1-4; D is undetermined. This CDR3 region has 11 residues. V was pared by 3 bases and J by 8 bases, with 7 bases between. The germline V gene encodes CDR1 GTSNPN and CDR2 SVGIG (reference sequence). CDR3 coding DNA: TGTGCCTGGAGAGGAAACGAAAAACTGTTTTTT. Translating gives CAWRGNEKLFF.

The chain recombines TRBV27 with TRBJ1-1, with TRBD1 as a possible D gene (6 bases). The CDR3 spans 13 residues. Germline V CDR1 and CDR2: MNHEY, SMNVEV (reference sequence). Between the trimmed V and J ends, which lost 6 bases and 4 bases, there was a span of 12 bases. CDR3 sequence (DNA): TGTGCCAGCAGCCGGGGGCAGCTCACTGAAGCTTTCTTT. The encoded protein is CASSRGQLTEAFF.

On this clonotype itself: At one of its ends the junction is not consistent with the germline gene, which may arise from a read error. The genes are TRBV11-2 and TRBJ2-2; 12 nucleotides line up with TRBD1. CDR1 is SGHAT and CDR2 is FQNNGV in the germline V gene. The CDR3 covers 17 residues. CDR3 residues: CASSLEGQGAKSGELFF. CDR3 DNA: TGTGCCAGCAGCCTAGAGGGACAGGGGGCAAAGTCCGGGGAGCTGTTTTTT.

This rearrangement joins TRBV28 to TRBJ2-5, with 9 bases matching TRBD2. Losses at the gene ends were 6 bases for V and 3 bases for J; bases not matched to a gene: 8. Germline V CDR1 and CDR2: MDHEN, SYDVKM. The CDR3 totals 15 residues. The CDR3 spells CASSPMTSGEETQYF. DNA of the CDR3: TGTGCCAGCAGCCCAATGACTAGCGGTGAAGAGACCCAGTACTTC.

A few counts support this clonotype. The chain employs TRBV20-1 and TRBJ2-2; D may be TRBD2 (5 bases). This CDR3 spans 13 amino acids. Trimming stripped 6 bases from V and 4 bases from J, with 12 bases between. In germline, CDR1 is DFQATT, CDR2 SNEGSKA (reference sequence). The CDR3 DNA sequence: TGCAGTGCCACTCTCGAGGGCACCGGGGAGCTGTTTTTT. It codes for CSATLEGTGELFF.

V gene TRBV5-1 combines with J gene TRBJ2-1; the D gene is possibly TRBD1 (5 bases). Germline CDR1 SGHRS, CDR2 YFSETQ. The CDR3 extends over 16 amino acids. V shed 3 bases and J shed 0 bases, with 13 bases lying between them. This CDR3 reads CASSWDGRDSYNEQFF. CDR3 nucleotides: TGCGCCAGCAGCTGGGATGGCAGGGACTCCTACAATGAGCAGTTCTTC.

Only a few counts were recorded for this clonotype. The CDR3 DNA is TGCGCCAGCAGCTTGGAGCCCGGCAGGGCAGACAATGAGCAGTTCTTC. Protein: CASSLEPGRADNEQFF. This rearrangement joins TRBV5-1 to TRBJ2-1; D may be TRBD1 (5 bases). The CDR3 contains 16 residues. Germline values: CDR1 SGHRS, CDR2 YFSETQ. V was shortened by 0 bases and J by 5 bases, with 15 bases between the two germline ends.

This chain connects TRBV9 to TRBJ2-3, with unresolved D. V dropped 5 bases and J dropped 5 bases, with 15 bases sitting between them. The CDR3 runs 14 residues. The germline gives CDR1 SGDLS, CDR2 YYNGEE. The CDR3 reads CASSSRAMIDTQYF. Here the CDR3 DNA reads TGTGCCAGCAGTTCAAGGGCTATGATAGATACGCAGTATTTT.

V gene TRBV4-2 combines with J gene TRBJ2-3; the D is unclear. Trimming removed 0 bases from V and 7 bases from J, with 20 bases in between. The CDR3 totals 17 residues. Germline V gene sequence: CDR1 LGHNA, CDR2 YNFKEQ. The CDR3 spells CASSQDGRSEGKNTQYF. Written as DNA, the CDR3 is TGTGCCAGCAGCCAAGATGGTCGGTCAGAAGGAAAAAATACGCAGTATTTT.